The count of the clone carrying this T cell receptor (beta chain) is one. Antigen unknown. This record comes from a study of T cell responses to AZD1222 COVID-19 vaccine. The study's findings and limits: Across the whole spike, CD4 TCRs peaked at regions 160-218 and 743-854. Seropositive status at baseline applied to only six AZD1222 recipients. When two AZD1222 doses had been given, Spike-specific TCR breadth and depth rose. Repertoire sampling occurred only after the peak T cell response.

This table comes from immunoSEQ multiplex PCR, and its TCRdb copy is limited to in-frame clones, with some not included. Altogether roughly 200,000 clones are present, approximately 95% being singletons, with the ten largest covering around 0.96%. Germline CDR1 reads SGDLS; CDR2 reads YYNGEE. Trimming shortened V by 4 bases and J by 2 bases, and 14 bases separated the two germline ends. This CDR3 contains 15 residues. This chain uses TRBV9 with TRBJ2-3; D is perhaps TRBD2 (6 bases). The input for sequencing was peripheral blood, taken 28 days after the second dose of the MenACWY control vaccine. The TCR was taken from an adult who received the MenACWY meningococcal vaccine as a control. The CDR3 protein is CASSTRGGITDTQYF. The CDR3 nucleotides read TGTGCCAGCAGCACACGAGGAGGGATCACAGATACGCAGTATTTT.